Following are 20 T cell receptor beta chains from one sample sequenced in a study of spatial heterogeneity in lung cancer. TCRdb reprocessed the 5' RACE reads via MiXCR and lists one record per CDR3 protein. The sample lists about 92,000 distinct CDR3 sequences; around 12% were seen once. Time point: sample taken at primary tumor resection. Sequencing used PBMCs, obtained at surgery. These receptors originate from a male donor with early-stage non-small cell lung cancer.

This clonotype was detected a few times. The chain recombines TRBV15 with TRBJ2-1; D might be TRBD1 (5 bases). Per germline, CDR1 LNHNV and CDR2 YYDKDF (reference sequence). The CDR3 runs 14 residues. Trimming removed 0 bases at V and 6 bases at J, with 9 bases between. The CDR3 spells CATSRDFRGNEQFF. In DNA form, the CDR3 reads TGTGCCACCAGCAGAGATTTTAGGGGCAATGAGCAGTTCTTC.

This clonotype was counted between two and nine times. This chain connects TRBV10-3 to TRBJ2-3, with D hard to call. The V end lost 2 bases, the J end lost 1 base, and 7 bases lay between the germline ends. Germline CDR1 and CDR2: ENHRY and SYGVKD. The CDR3 has 14 residues. The DNA for the CDR3 is TGTGCCATCAGTGAGGGCAGACGCACAGATACGCAGTATTTT. Its protein is CAISEGRRTDTQYF.

The CDR3 loop reads CATRGTGADTQYF. For the CDR3, the DNA is TGTGCCACCAGGGGGACAGGCGCAGATACGCAGTATTTT. The V and J genes are TRBV24-1 and TRBJ2-3, with 8 nucleotides matching TRBD1. CDR3 size: 13 residues. The germline V gene encodes CDR1 KGHDR and CDR2 SFDVKD. Trimming took 7 bases from V and 4 from J; bases not matched to a gene: 3.

This clonotype was seen repeatedly, ten times or more. J is TRBJ1-3 and V is TRBV29-1; 7 bases map to TRBD1. Germline CDR1 reads SQVTM; CDR2 reads ANQGSEA. This CDR3 is 16 amino acids long. The trim removed 3 bases at V and 0 bases at J, leaving 8 bases unmatched. The CDR3 DNA is TGCAGCGTTGATCTTCCGGGACAGAGCTCTGGAAACACCATATATTTT. Translated: CSVDLPGQSSGNTIYF.

The V call is TRBV6-2 or TRBV6-3, the J call TRBJ1-5; unclear D gene. This CDR3 has 16 residues. Germline CDR1 reads MNHEY; CDR2 reads SVGEGT. V was pared by 2 bases and J by 2 bases, with 13 bases between. The CDR3 sequence is CASSYVRTVGNQPQHF. The CDR3 coding sequence is TGTGCCAGCAGTTACGTACGGACGGTCGGCAATCAGCCCCAGCATTTT.

This clonotype turned up a few times. The gene calls are TRBV30 and TRBJ2-6; D is possibly TRBD2 (6 bases). The CDR3 has 16 residues. V shed 0 bases and J shed 0 bases, with 9 bases lying between them. Per the germline V gene, CDR1 is GTSNPN and CDR2 is SVGIG (reference sequence). CDR3 DNA sequence: TGTGCCTGGAGTGTTGGGGGGACCTCTGGGGCCAACGTCCTGACTTTC. Its translation is CAWSVGGTSGANVLTF.

This clonotype appeared many times. This rearrangement joins TRBV7-9 to TRBJ2-7; 9 bases agree with TRBD2. Germline V gives CDR1 SEHNR, CDR2 FQNEAQ (reference sequence). V was pared by 3 bases and J by 7 bases, with 7 bases of the junction left unmatched. The CDR3 length is 14 residues. This CDR3 is CASSFSGLAREQYF. CDR3 coding DNA: TGTGCCAGCAGCTTTAGCGGACTAGCGCGGGAGCAGTACTTC.

This clonotype was detected a few times. The V gene is TRBV5-1, the J gene TRBJ1-2, with D unresolved. V was cut by 0 bases and J by 5 bases, with 17 bases left in between. The germline gives CDR1 SGHRS, CDR2 YFSETQ. This CDR3 contains 16 residues. CDR3 loop: CASSLASSAQLYGYTF. The CDR3 DNA reads as TGCGCCAGCAGCTTGGCCAGCAGTGCTCAGTTATATGGCTACACCTTC.

This clonotype was seen repeatedly, ten times or more. The chain employs TRBV16 and TRBJ1-1; 7 nucleotides agree with TRBD1. CDR3 length: 18 residues. Germline-derived CDR1 and CDR2 are KGHSY and FQNENV. Trimming at V came to 0 bases and at J to 5 bases, leaving 15 bases not matched to a gene. CDR3 residues: CASSQSITVGRGRTEAFF. CDR3 nucleotides: TGTGCCAGCAGCCAATCAATTACAGTGGGCAGGGGGAGAACTGAAGCTTTCTTT.

This clonotype has only a few counts. The chain links TRBV5-1 to TRBJ2-1; D might be TRBD2 (5 bases). The CDR3 is made up of 16 amino acids. Germline-derived CDR1 and CDR2 are SGHRS and YFSETQ. V lost 0 bases and J 8 bases, leaving 18 bases between the germline ends. CDR3 in amino acids: CASSLGRRPSGDEQFF. For the CDR3, the DNA is TGCGCCAGCAGCTTGGGTAGGAGGCCGTCCGGGGATGAGCAGTTCTTC.

Notes on this clonotype: This may stem from a read error, because a much larger clone lies one nucleotide away. This chain joins TRBV15 and TRBJ2-1, with unresolved D. The CDR3 has 12 amino acids. The germline V gene has CDR1 LNHNV and CDR2 YYDKDF (reference sequence). The CDR3 reads CVTSRVQNEQFF. CDR3 coding DNA: TGTGTCACCAGCAGAGTCCAAAATGAGCAGTTCTTC.

This clonotype was counted at least ten times. This chain uses TRBV12-3 or TRBV12-4 with TRBJ2-1, with D possibly being TRBD2 (5 bases). The CDR3 is 13 residues long. Trimming cost V 7 bases and J 5 bases, with 12 bases left between them. The CDR3 here is CASMLAGHNEQFF. For the CDR3, the DNA is TGTGCCAGCATGCTAGCAGGTCACAATGAGCAGTTCTTC.

This clonotype has more than one count but fewer than ten. This chain connects TRBV12-5 to TRBJ2-2, with TRBD1 as a possible D gene (6 bases). CDR1 LGHNT and CDR2 FRNRAP come from the germline V gene. This CDR3 contains 16 residues. Trimming stripped 0 bases from V and 4 bases from J, with 12 bases between. CDR3 DNA: TGTGCTAGTGGTTTGGTCCAGGGGTCGGGCACCGGGGAGCTGTTTTTT. It translates to CASGLVQGSGTGELFF.

At least ten counts were recorded for this clonotype. This rearrangement joins TRBV6-2 or TRBV6-3 to TRBJ2-7; 12 bases are shared with TRBD2. The germline V gene encodes CDR1 MNHEY and CDR2 SVGEGT. V dropped 5 bases and J dropped 2; count of bases not matched to a gene: 1. The CDR3 is made up of 14 amino acids. The CDR3 protein is CASSPSGRAYEQYF. The CDR3 region has the DNA TGTGCCAGCAGTCCTAGCGGGAGGGCCTACGAGCAGTACTTC.

This clonotype was counted between two and nine times. This rearrangement joins TRBV5-4 to TRBJ2-7, with 8 bases matching TRBD1. The CDR3 is made up of 13 amino acids. V shed 2 bases and J 5 bases; nucleotides not matched to a gene: 3. Germline CDR1 SGHNT, CDR2 YYREEE (reference sequence). The CDR3 region is CASSFETGDEQYF. In DNA form, the CDR3 reads TGTGCCAGCAGCTTTGAGACAGGGGACGAGCAGTACTTC.

The chain has TRBV14 and TRBJ1-2, with D perhaps TRBD1 (5 bases). V lost 6 bases and J lost 2, with 7 bases in between. Germline V gives CDR1 SGHDN, CDR2 FVKESK. The CDR3 covers 12 residues. The CDR3 spells CASSNRNYGYTF. The DNA of the CDR3 is TGTGCCAGCAGTAACAGGAACTATGGCTACACCTTC.

The CDR3 coding sequence is TGTGCCAGCAACATCGCCGGGAGAATGAATGAGCAGTTCTTC. Protein sequence: CASNIAGRMNEQFF. The chain combines TRBV6-2 or TRBV6-3 with TRBJ2-1; the D gene is possibly TRBD2 (6 bases). The CDR3 has 14 amino acids. Germline V gene data show CDR1 as MNHEY and CDR2 as SVGEGT. Trimming took 7 bases from V and 7 from J, leaving 17 bases between them.

This clonotype occurred many times. The chain has TRBV27 and TRBJ2-4, with 11 nucleotides matching TRBD2. J was trimmed by 8 bases and V by 5 bases; bases with no gene match: 14. There are 17 residues in the CDR3. Germline CDR1 MNHEY, CDR2 SMNVEV (reference sequence). CDR3 region: CASSTRLAGRGRDIQYF. Written as DNA, the CDR3 is TGTGCCAGCAGTACACGACTAGCGGGACGCGGGCGAGACATTCAGTACTTC.

The sample holds a few counts of this clonotype. The chain uses TRBV4-3 and TRBJ2-2; D remains unclear. V lost 0 bases to trimming and J lost 5 bases, with 10 bases between them. Germline V CDR1 and CDR2: LGHNA, YSLEER. This CDR3 has 15 amino acids. CDR3 sequence: CASSQDRTQTGELFF. Written as DNA, the CDR3 is TGCGCCAGCAGCCAAGATCGCACCCAGACCGGGGAGCTGTTTTTT.

This clonotype was counted only a few times. J is TRBJ2-3 and V is TRBV28, with 9 nucleotides matching TRBD2. CDR1 and CDR2 (germline): MDHEN, SYDVKM. The V and J ends lost 5 bases and 0 bases, in that order; junction bases with no gene match: 3. This CDR3 is 15 amino acids long. The CDR3 bases are TGTGCCAGCAGTGCGACTAGCGGAAGCACAGATACGCAGTATTTT. This codes for CASSATSGSTDTQYF.